This TCR beta chain stems from a study of cytomegalovirus exposure and HLA in healthy donors. This CDR3 has 13 residues. Germline V lookup: CDR1 SGHVS, CDR2 FNYEAQ. The ends were cut back, 1 base at V and 1 base at J, with 4 bases in the middle. Use of 60 Vbeta and 13 Jbeta primers characterized the PCR. The data were produced by immunoSEQ multiplex PCR, yet TCRdb's version contains in-frame clones alone and is incomplete. This sample has fewer than 250,000 clones, with 65% to 80% found just once. V and J are TRBV7-6 and TRBJ2-5; no reliable D call. The TCR sequence derives from a girl aged 2 to 10 in good health and CMV-seronegative. The specimen sequenced was PBMCs. The CDR3 protein is CASSLGPQETQYF. The CDR3 DNA reads TGTGCCAGCAGCTTAGGGCCCCAAGAGACCCAGTACTTC.